This T cell receptor beta chain was sequenced for a study of beta chain features in type 1 diabetes. Overall study results and limits: Shorter TCRB CDR3s, moderately but significantly so, marked every one of the four CD4+ subsets in Type 1 diabetes patients.

There was one heparinised blood draw per donor, averaging around 100 mL. This clone was observed a handful of times. The antigen is not known. Expressed TCRB transcripts were sequenced, since all the RNA that had been isolated was reverse transcribed. Some clones are missing from TCRdb's copy, which holds only in-frame ones; the method was immunoSEQ multiplex PCR. The sample has under 400,000 clones; roughly 12% are singletons. The ends lost 4 bases at V and 4 bases at J; junction bases unmatched: 8. The CDR3 is made up of 18 amino acids. Germline values: CDR1 LGHNA, CDR2 YSLEER. Sequenced sample: naive CD4+ T cells from blood. The rearrangement uses TRBV4-3 and TRBJ2-6, with 12 bases fitting TRBD1. The receptor was isolated from a woman aged 18 to 35 with type 1 diabetes. DNA of the CDR3: TGCGCCAGCAGCCGGGGACAGGGGGCATCTATGGGGGCCAACGTCCTGACTTTC. Translated, it gives CASSRGQGASMGANVLTF.